This T cell receptor beta chain was captured by sequencing in a study of T cells in tuberculosis. Produced via immunoSEQ multiplex PCR; TCRdb's table is partial and in-frame only. The sample has 30,000 to 35,000 clones; nearly 97% are singletons. Latent tuberculosis screening used tuberculin skin test and IGRA at entry. The V and J ends lost 1 base and 6 bases, in that order; junction bases with no gene match: 4. Germline assignment: CDR1 SNHLY and CDR2 FYNNEI. The CDR3 consists of 15 residues. The chain uses TRBV2 and TRBJ2-2; TRBD2 matches 8 bases. Sequencing input: PBMCs. This receptor was identified in a donor aged 10 to 29 with latent tuberculosis or without tuberculosis infection. The CDR3 region is CASSEVSGKPGELFF. In DNA, the CDR3 is TGTGCCAGCAGTGAAGTTAGCGGGAAGCCCGGGGAGCTGTTTTTT.